This T cell receptor beta chain was found in a study of T cell responses to AZD1222 COVID-19 vaccine. The table came from immunoSEQ multiplex PCR; TCRdb's copy has only in-frame clones and leaves some out. Among about 180,000 clones listed, almost 90% were seen once. Germline V gene lookup returns CDR1 SQVTM and CDR2 ANQGSEA. The CDR3 is made up of 13 amino acids. Deletions cut 4 bases from V and 3 bases from J, with 10 bases between. The input for sequencing was peripheral blood, taken 28 days after the second AZD1222 dose. The sequence was obtained from an adult who received the AZD1222 COVID-19 vaccine. The chain is built from TRBV29-1 and TRBJ1-5, with D unclear. In DNA form, the CDR3 reads TGCAGCGTTGCGGGCGGCTACAATCAGCCCCAGCATTTT. This translates into CSVAGGYNQPQHF.